This TCR beta chain was recorded in a study of cytomegalovirus exposure and HLA in healthy donors (dated by TCRdb to 2016 to 2017). Regarding the research as a whole: In an earlier analysis of approximately 640 of the donors, around 300 Gb of sequence data and 90 million to 120 million unique TCR beta sequences from 180 million or so T cells were reported. Of the 350 to 450 genotyped donors, 81% were placed in the genetic ancestry cluster associated with self-reported Caucasian donors. The study profiled the T cell repertoires of under 850 subjects by immunosequencing and related them to cytomegalovirus serostatus. To study patterns of TCR occurrence, a later analysis re-analyzed previously published TCR beta repertoires from around 660 donors and added high-resolution HLA genotyping. Donor age, sex, ethnicity and CMV serostatus were compiled together with the repertoire data. The later analysis used no new phenotypic data to find candidate immune exposures, relying instead on TCR beta sequences and their occurrence across donors. Genome-wide SNP genotypes for about 55% of the 666 donors were used in a later genetic analysis, which treated that subset as a discovery cohort. Four to six DR-DQ haplotypes were handled as single units for association and clustering, since linkage in the cohort was strong. A separate validation cohort of roughly 130 different subjects was used in addition to the approximately 640-subject first cohort. Typing coverage varied by locus: roughly 629-630 donors for A, B, C, DRB1 and DQB1; more than 500 for DQA1; approximately 570 for DPA1; approximately 470 for DPB1. To predict cytomegalovirus infection status, the study brought together high-throughput TCR immunosequencing, statistical association of individual TCRs with disease status, and machine learning. HLA typing included class I and class II loci at four-digit resolution. About 300 gigabases of sequencing data and approximately 92 million unique TCR sequences made up an early release that covered approximately 650 HLA-typed donors. Every discovery cohort repertoire had been produced on one sequencing platform. To decide whether each TCR beta V gene segment behaved as functional or pseudogenic, an earlier analysis of some 540 of the donors relied on high-throughput TCR beta sequencing. The study aimed to test whether cataloging public T cell receptors could reveal signatures of past pathogen exposure. Among around 400 genotyped donors of the cohort, an average of around 240,000 unique TCR beta nucleotide sequences was sequenced per donor, of which approximately 18% were non-productive. On the study overall, not on this receptor specifically: Only TCR beta chains were sequenced in this cohort, and the absence of alpha or paired-chain data limited detectable features. Because HLA typing was missing for some donors at each locus, association tests included only the typed subset. Most TCR sequences were seen in very few donors, while some public TCRs were found in many individuals. In a later analysis, the rate of TCR association differed among HLA loci, with DRB1 alleles having the most associated TCRs and HLA-C alleles having the fewest. Linkage disequilibrium might explain the correlated functional status among segregating V segments, but an unknown experimental factor could not be ruled out. For the cohort, immune exposure information was limited to CMV serostatus. In a later analysis, several top co-occurrence clusters were reported to appear linked to parvovirus B19, influenza, CMV and Epstein-Barr virus. A further reported finding was that TCR beta sequences accurately predicted the HLA-A and HLA-B alleles for most subjects in the first cohort. In a later analysis, HLA-associated TCR beta chains showed more clonal expansion and lower generation probabilities than non-associated chains that were equally common. In a later genetic analysis, a missense DCLRE1C variant was associated with V-gene and J-gene trimming of TCR beta chains, and the association was replicated in an independent cohort. A few of the identified cytomegalovirus-associated TCR beta chains were confirmed in vitro to be specific for cytomegalovirus antigens. Because counts were too low, about 18 rarely observed V segments, including chromosome 9 orphons, were excluded from the earlier analysis of 500 to 700 of the donors. Roughly uniform sequencing depth across donors was assumed in presence/absence analyses, although this assumption may not hold. Some IMGT-functional V segments, including TRBV6-2 and TRBV6-3, could not be distinguished by the 87-base-pair reads and were therefore excluded. Compared with the roughly 670-donor mean, donors in an Asian-associated ancestry cluster had fewer N-insertions in productive TCRs, according to a later genetic analysis. A later analysis associated 17,000 or so TCR beta sequences with specific HLA alleles at a false discovery rate of 0.05. In an earlier analysis of some 500 of the donors, most TCR beta V segments were observed in productive rearrangements about 87% or about 30% of the time, broadly matching IMGT annotations. In the study, 150 to 200 TCR beta chains were listed as associated with cytomegalovirus. According to a later analysis, most CMV-associated TCR beta chains appeared to be HLA-restricted, and the HLA associations seemed to be driven largely by CMV exposure. The classifier was reported to diagnose cytomegalovirus status with high specificity and sensitivity in both the original and validation cohorts. According to the authors, the approach could potentially be generalized to other disease states and immunological phenotypes. When HLA alleles, especially DR and DQ, strongly co-occurred, attributing TCR associations to individual alleles was difficult. The sequencing pipeline was judged likely to have produced a cluster of highly shared sequence variants as a technical artifact.

The library came from the immunoSEQ multiplex PCR assay. For the multiplex PCR, a mixture combining 60 forward primers for TCR Vbeta segments and 13 reverse primers for TCR Jbeta segments was used. A multiplex PCR assay on genomic DNA amplified the CDR3 region of rearranged TCR beta genes. Amplified TCR beta libraries were sequenced as 87-base-pair reads on the Illumina HiSeq System. In the source study's methods: A later analysis counted about 80 million unique TCR beta chains across the roughly 700 repertoires, and around 9.9 million of these chains were shared by at least two donors. To remove PCR and sequencing errors, raw reads were error-corrected and collapsed into unique sequences using a nearest-neighbor algorithm that merged closely related sequences. Alignment of CDR3 sequences to IMGT reference sequences was used to assign V, D and J gene segments. For a sequence to be retained, a match of at least six nucleotides was required to both a V gene segment and a J gene segment. Rearrangements were classified as productive when the CDR3 lacked stop codons and remained in frame with V and J, and all other rearrangements were classified as non-productive. Following IMGT convention, CDR3 was defined as the stretch from the second conserved V-encoded cysteine to the conserved J-encoded phenylalanine. Sequences without an unambiguous match to a single V gene segment were excluded from the earlier analysis of over 500 of the donors. An earlier analysis of 587 of the donors classified V segments as functional when productive rearrangements were above 56.7% and as segregating when the standard deviation between donors was above 5%. To diagnose cytomegalovirus status from the catalog of TCR beta chain sequences, a statistical classification framework was built. In a later analysis, TCR nucleotide sequences were compared against IMGT/GENE-DB human TR gene sequences so that V and J genes could be assigned. In a later analysis, CDR3 sequences and most-parsimonious VDJ recombination scenarios were assigned using the TCRdist pipeline. In a later analysis, each TCR beta chain was defined by its CDR3 amino acid sequence together with its V-gene family, and reads lacking a unique V-gene family were excluded. To address suspected cross-contamination and a sequencing artifact, a later analysis removed 592 highly shared, low-generation-probability nucleotide sequences. A later analysis calculated a clonal expansion index for each public chain from normalized within-repertoire ranks of inferred template counts. In a later analysis, generation probabilities were computed with a VDJ recombination model fitted to out-of-frame rearrangements, and the resulting probabilities were checked against IGoR. In a later analysis, TCR-TCR, TCR-HLA and TCR-CMV co-occurrence was scored with hypergeometric tests, and a repertoire-size bias correction was applied to TCR pairs. In a later analysis, false discovery rates were estimated by permuting HLA or CMV assignments 20 times. A later analysis grouped co-occurring TCRs with DBSCAN, adding TCRdist sequence similarity when clustering within HLA-allele-positive subsets. For co-occurrence clustering, repertoires with fewer than 30,000 or more than 120,000 public chains were excluded, along with four or five repertoires with anomalous nucleotide sharing. In its TCRdb copy, this immuneACCESS table keeps in-frame sequences only and misses some clones. Where compared with another copy, unresolved V genes explain less than half of these, and the others have no known cause. That table is the source of V, J and clone size, and D and trimming were worked out from the DNA. The sample profile shows about 94,000 clones; 81% of them were found once. The leading ten clones occupy 10% of the sample.

As regards this clone: Its binding antigen is unknown. At one of its ends the junction is not consistent with the germline gene, which may arise from a read error.

The CDR3 contains 13 residues, cysteine and phenylalanine counted. Only the CDR3 DNA stays, 39 bases, in frame from base 1. In the germline V gene, CDR1 corresponds to MNHEY and CDR2 to SVGAGI. The cohort consisted of 600 or so healthy bone marrow donors. All cohort members were sampled while nominally healthy, although unrecorded immune exposures were likely present. Of the 666 cohort members, approximately 290 had a positive CMV serostatus and just over 350 had a negative one, while no CMV serostatus was recorded for the donor. A peripheral blood sample was provided by each donor, and peripheral blood mononuclear cells were used for TCR beta sequencing. Genomic DNA extraction from the blood cell samples was performed with the Qiagen DNeasy Blood Extraction Kit.

The receptor was derived from a human donor in good health. The sample was PBMCs. The V gene is TRBV6-5 and the J gene is TRBJ2-7; TRBD1 could be the D gene, as 6 bases match. The DNA sequence reads TGTGCCTGCAGTTCGACAGGAGAGTACGAGCAGTACTTC. Its protein is CACSSTGEYEQYF.